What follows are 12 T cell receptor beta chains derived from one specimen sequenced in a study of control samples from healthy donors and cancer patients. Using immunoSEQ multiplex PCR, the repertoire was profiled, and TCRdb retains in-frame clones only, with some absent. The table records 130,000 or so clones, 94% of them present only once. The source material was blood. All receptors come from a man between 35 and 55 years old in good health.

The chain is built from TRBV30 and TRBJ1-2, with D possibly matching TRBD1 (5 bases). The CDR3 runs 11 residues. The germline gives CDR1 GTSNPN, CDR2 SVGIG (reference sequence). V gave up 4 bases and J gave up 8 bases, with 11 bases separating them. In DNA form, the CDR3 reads TGTGCCTGGAATGAGGGGTACGGCTACACCTTC. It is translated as CAWNEGYGYTF.

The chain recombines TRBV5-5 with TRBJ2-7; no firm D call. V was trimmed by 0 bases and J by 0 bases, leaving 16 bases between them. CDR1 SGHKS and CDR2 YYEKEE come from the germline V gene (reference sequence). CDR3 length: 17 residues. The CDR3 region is CASSLAYRPRSSYEQYF. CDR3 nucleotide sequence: TGTGCCAGCAGCTTGGCCTATCGACCAAGGAGCTCCTACGAGCAGTACTTC.

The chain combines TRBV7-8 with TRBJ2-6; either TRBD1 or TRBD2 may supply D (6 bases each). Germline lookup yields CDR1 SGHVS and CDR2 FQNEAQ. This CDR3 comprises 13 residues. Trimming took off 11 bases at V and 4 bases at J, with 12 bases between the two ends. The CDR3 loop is CAGRGRGANVLTF. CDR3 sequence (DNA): TGTGCCGGCCGGGGGCGCGGGGCCAACGTCCTGACTTTC. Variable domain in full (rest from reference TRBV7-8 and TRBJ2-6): GAGVSQSPRYKVAKRGQDVALRCDPISGHVSLFWYQQALGQGPEFLTYFQNEAQLDKSGLPSDRFFAERPEGSVSTLKIQRTQQEDSAVYLCAGRGRGANVLTFGAGSRLTVL.

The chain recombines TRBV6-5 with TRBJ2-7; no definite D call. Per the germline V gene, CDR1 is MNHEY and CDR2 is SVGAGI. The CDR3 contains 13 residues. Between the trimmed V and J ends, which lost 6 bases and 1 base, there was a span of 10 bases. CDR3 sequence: CASRRDTSYEQYF. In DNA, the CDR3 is TGTGCCAGCAGGCGCGACACGTCCTACGAGCAGTACTTC.

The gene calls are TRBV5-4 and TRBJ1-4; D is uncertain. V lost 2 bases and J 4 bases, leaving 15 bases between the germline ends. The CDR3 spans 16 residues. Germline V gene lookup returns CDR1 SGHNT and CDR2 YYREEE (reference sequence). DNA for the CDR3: TGTGCCAGCAGCTTAAGTTTGTACGGAGGTAATGAAAAACTGTTTTTT. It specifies CASSLSLYGGNEKLFF.

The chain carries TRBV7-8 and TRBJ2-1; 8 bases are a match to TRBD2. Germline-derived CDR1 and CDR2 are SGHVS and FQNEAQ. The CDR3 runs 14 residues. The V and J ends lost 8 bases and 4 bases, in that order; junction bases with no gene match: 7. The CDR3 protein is CASRRGGLYNEQFF. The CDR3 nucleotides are TGTGCCAGCCGACGGGGGGGTTTATACAATGAGCAGTTCTTC. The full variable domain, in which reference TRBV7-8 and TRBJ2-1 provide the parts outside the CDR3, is GAGVSQSPRYKVAKRGQDVALRCDPISGHVSLFWYQQALGQGPEFLTYFQNEAQLDKSGLPSDRFFAERPEGSVSTLKIQRTQQEDSAVYLCASRRGGLYNEQFFGPGTRLTVL.

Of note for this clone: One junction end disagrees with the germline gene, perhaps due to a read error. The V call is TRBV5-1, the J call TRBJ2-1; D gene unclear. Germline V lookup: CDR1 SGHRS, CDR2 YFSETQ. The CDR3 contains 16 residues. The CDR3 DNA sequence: TGCGCCAGCGGCTTGGCTGTCCCTAGCTCCTACAATGAGCAGTTCTTC. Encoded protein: CASGLAVPSSYNEQFF.

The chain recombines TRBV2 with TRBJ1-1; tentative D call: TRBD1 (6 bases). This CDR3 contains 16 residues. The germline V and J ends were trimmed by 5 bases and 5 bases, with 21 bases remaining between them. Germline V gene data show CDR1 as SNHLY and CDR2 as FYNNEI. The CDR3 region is CASSYFVGQRGTEAFF. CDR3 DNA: TGTGCCAGCAGTTATTTCGTCGGACAGAGGGGTACTGAAGCTTTCTTT. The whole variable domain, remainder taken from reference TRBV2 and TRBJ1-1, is EPEVTQTPSHQVTQMGQEVILRCVPISNHLYFYWYRQILGQKVEFLVSFYNNEISEKSEIFDDQFSVERPDGSNFTLKIRSTKLEDSAMYFCASSYFVGQRGTEAFFGQGTRLTVV.

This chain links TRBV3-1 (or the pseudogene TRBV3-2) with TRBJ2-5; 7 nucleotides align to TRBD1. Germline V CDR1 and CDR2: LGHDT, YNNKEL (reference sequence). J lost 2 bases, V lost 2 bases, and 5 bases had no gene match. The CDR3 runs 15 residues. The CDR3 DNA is TGTGCCAGCAGCCAATGGGACAGCCAACAAGAGACCCAGTACTTC. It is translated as CASSQWDSQQETQYF.

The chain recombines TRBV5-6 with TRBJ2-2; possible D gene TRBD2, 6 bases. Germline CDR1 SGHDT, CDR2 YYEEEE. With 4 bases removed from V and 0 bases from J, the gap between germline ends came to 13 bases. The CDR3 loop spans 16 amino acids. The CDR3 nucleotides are TGTGCCAGCAGCGGGGGGTTGACAGCGAACACCGGGGAGCTGTTTTTT. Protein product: CASSGGLTANTGELFF. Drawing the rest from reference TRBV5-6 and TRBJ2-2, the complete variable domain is DAGVTQSPTHLIKTRGQQVTLRCSPKSGHDTVSWYQQALGQGPQFIFQYYEEEERQRGNFPDRFSGHQFPNYSSELNVNALLLGDSALYLCASSGGLTANTGELFFGEGSRLTVL.

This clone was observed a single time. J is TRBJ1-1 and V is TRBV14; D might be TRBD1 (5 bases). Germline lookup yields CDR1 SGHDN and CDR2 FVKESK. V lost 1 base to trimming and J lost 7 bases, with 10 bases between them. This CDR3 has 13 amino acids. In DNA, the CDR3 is TGTGCCAGCAGCCAAGTTAGGGGTGGTGAAGCTTTCTTT. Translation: CASSQVRGGEAFF.

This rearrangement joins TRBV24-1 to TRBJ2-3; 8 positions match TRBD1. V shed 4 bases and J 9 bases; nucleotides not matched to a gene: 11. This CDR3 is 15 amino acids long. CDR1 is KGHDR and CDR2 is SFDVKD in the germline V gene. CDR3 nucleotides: TGTGCCACCAGTGACTGGGACAGGCAGACTAGGACGCAGTATTTT. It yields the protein CATSDWDRQTRTQYF.